This TCR beta chain was sequenced for a study of blood T cell repertoires in COVID-19. Study context: The United States, Italy and Spain provided the acute and convalescent COVID-19 samples. The cDNA or gDNA used as material had been derived from T cells, B-cell-depleted T cells, or PBMCs.

This clone is a singleton in its sample. In the study's own analysis: Amplifying reference gene primers gave estimates of nucleated cell counts. This table comes from immunoSEQ multiplex PCR, and its TCRdb copy is limited to in-frame clones, with some not included. The V and J calls and clone size are taken from that table; D and trimming were inferred from the DNA. The table lists approximately 22,000 clones, about 90% of them singletons, with 25% to 35% in the top ten. The CDR3 loop spans 12 amino acids. Germline CDR1 and CDR2: MDHEN and SYDVKM. V was trimmed by 8 bases and J by 7 bases, leaving 11 bases between them.

This receptor was taken from a man between 65 and 80 years old with active COVID-19. Specimen: peripheral blood. The chain carries TRBV28 and TRBJ1-4; maybe TRBD1 (5 bases). CDR3 loop: CASGPRGEKLFF. The CDR3 DNA is TGTGCCAGCGGACCAAGGGGTGAAAAACTGTTTTTT.